This T cell receptor (beta chain) is from a study of shared clonotypes between healthy human individuals. An assay was performed, and its level was deep. Assay used: immunoSEQ multiplex PCR; TCRdb lists only in-frame clones, some missing. The table has about 2.2 million clones, just over 90% seen once. Selected positively for CCR7 and CD45RO-negative, naive CD8 cells excluded terminally differentiated effector memory CD45RA+ cells. The receptor comes from a man aged 18-30 years in good health. Some clones in this sample may be carry-over from other donors' samples. What was sequenced was naive CD8+ T cells from PBMCs.

For the CDR3, the DNA is TGTGCCAGCAGCCCTCCTGCGGGAGAAGCCTACAATGAGCAGTTCTTC. Protein: CASSPPAGEAYNEQFF. The chain links TRBV9 to TRBJ2-1; 7 nucleotides line up with TRBD2. Germline CDR1 reads SGDLS; CDR2 reads YYNGEE. This CDR3 is built from 16 residues. The junction had 9 bases not matched to a gene; V was cut back by 4 bases and J by 2 bases.